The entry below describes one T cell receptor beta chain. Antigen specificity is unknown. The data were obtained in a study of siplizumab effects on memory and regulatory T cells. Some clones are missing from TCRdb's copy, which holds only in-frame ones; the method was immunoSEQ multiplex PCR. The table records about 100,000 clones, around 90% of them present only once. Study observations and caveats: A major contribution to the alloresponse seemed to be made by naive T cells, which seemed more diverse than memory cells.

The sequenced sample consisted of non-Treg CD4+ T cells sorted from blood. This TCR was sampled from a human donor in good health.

The CDR3 DNA is TGTGCCAGCAGCTCCCGGACATTTGAAGAAGCTTTCTTT. This translates into CASSSRTFEEAFF. V is TRBV11-1 and J is TRBJ1-1; D perhaps matches TRBD1 (5 bases). Looked up from germline, CDR1 is SGHAT and CDR2 is FQDESV (reference sequence). V gave up 4 bases and J gave up 8 bases, with 14 bases separating them. The CDR3 consists of 13 residues.